This T cell receptor (beta chain) was recovered during a study of blood T cell repertoires in COVID-19. Study details: Acute and convalescent COVID-19 specimens originated in the United States, Italy and Spain. PBMCs, B-cell-depleted T cells, or T cells provided the cDNA or gDNA that made up the material.

Source study methods: It was from reference gene primer amplification that nucleated cell counts were estimated. Here immunoSEQ multiplex PCR was the method, and the copy in TCRdb shows in-frame clones only, minus some. V and J calls plus clone size are reproduced from that table; the DNA served to infer D and trimming. The data show about 160,000 clones, 85% seen once. CDR3 length equals 14 residues. Germline V CDR1 and CDR2: MNHEY, SVGAGI. The ends lost 3 bases at V and 7 bases at J; junction bases unmatched: 3. The rearrangement joins TRBV6-5 to TRBJ2-6; 7 bases map to TRBD2. The sequence came from a man aged 35-49 years with acute or convalescent COVID-19. The sample comprised peripheral blood. The CDR3 sequence is CASSYGGGANVLTF. The DNA of the CDR3 is TGTGCCAGCAGTTATGGCGGGGGTGCCAACGTCCTGACTTTC.